This T cell receptor (beta chain) was identified in a study of blood T cell repertoires in COVID-19. Overall study: Sources were T cells, B-cell-depleted T cells, or PBMCs; the material itself was cDNA or gDNA.

The repertoire was sequenced with immunoSEQ multiplex PCR; TCRdb's copy has only in-frame clones and lacks some. The data hold 400,000 to 450,000 clones, with 80% to 90% observed a single time. This CDR3 region has 13 residues. V gave up 5 bases and J gave up 4 bases; unmatched junction bases: 1. Germline V CDR1 and CDR2: SGHTA, FQGNSA. This receptor was taken from a man younger than 35 with COVID-19, enrolled during active disease. This sequence joins TRBV7-2 and TRBJ1-5; 8 positions match TRBD1. The sample consisted of peripheral blood. CDR3 DNA: TGTGCCAGCAGCCGACAGGGGAATCAGCCCCAGCATTTT. This encodes CASSRQGNQPQHF. Using reference TRBV7-2 and TRBJ1-5 for the parts outside the CDR3, the full variable domain is GAGVSQSPSNKVTEKGKDVELRCDPISGHTALYWYRQSLGQGLEFLIYFQGNSAPDKSGLPSDRFSAERTGGSVSTLTIQRTQQEDSAVYLCASSRQGNQPQHFGDGTRLSIL.